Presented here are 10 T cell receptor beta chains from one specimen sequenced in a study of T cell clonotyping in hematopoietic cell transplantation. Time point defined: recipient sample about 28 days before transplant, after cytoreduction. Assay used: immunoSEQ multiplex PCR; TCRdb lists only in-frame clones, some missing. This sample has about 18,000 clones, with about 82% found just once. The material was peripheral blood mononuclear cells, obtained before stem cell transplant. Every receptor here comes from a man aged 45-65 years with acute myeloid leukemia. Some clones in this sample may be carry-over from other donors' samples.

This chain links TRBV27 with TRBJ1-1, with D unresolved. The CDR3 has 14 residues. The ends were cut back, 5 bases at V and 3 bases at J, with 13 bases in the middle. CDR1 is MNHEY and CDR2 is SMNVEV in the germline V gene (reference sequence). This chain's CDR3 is CASSPRAAYTEAFF. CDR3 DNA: TGTGCCAGCAGTCCTCGGGCCGCGTACACTGAAGCTTTCTTT.

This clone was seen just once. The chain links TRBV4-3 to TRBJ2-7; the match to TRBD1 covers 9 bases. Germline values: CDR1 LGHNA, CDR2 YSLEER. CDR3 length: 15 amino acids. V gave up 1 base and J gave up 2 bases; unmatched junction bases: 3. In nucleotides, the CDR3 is TGCGCCAGCAGCCAAGCCCGGACAGGGGCCTACGAGCAGTACTTC. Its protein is CASSQARTGAYEQYF.

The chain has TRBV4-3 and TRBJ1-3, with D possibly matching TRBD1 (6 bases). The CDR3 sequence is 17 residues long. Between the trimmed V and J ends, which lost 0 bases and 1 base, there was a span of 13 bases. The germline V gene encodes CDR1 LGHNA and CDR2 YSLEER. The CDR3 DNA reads TGCGCCAGCAGCCAAGATACAGGGTCCCCATCTGGAAACACCATATATTTT. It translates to CASSQDTGSPSGNTIYF.

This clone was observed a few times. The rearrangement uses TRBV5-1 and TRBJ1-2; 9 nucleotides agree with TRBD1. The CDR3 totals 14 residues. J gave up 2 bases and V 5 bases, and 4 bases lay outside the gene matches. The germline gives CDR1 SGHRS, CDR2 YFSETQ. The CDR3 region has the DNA TGCGCCAGCAGTGAAGGACAGGGGAACTATGGCTACACCTTC. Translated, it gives CASSEGQGNYGYTF.

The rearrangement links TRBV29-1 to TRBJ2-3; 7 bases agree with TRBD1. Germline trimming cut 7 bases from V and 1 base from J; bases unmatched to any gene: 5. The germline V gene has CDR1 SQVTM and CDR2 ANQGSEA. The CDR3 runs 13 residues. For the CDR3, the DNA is TGCAGCGGGGGCACAGGGGGCACAGATACGCAGTATTTT. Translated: CSGGTGGTDTQYF.

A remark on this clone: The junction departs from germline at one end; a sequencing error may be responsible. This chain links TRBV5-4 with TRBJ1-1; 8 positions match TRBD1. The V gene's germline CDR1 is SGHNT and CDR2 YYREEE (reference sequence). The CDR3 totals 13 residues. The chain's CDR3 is CASSLKGTGGRYF. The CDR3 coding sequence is TGTGCCAGCAGCTTGAAAGGAACAGGGGGGAGGTATTTT.

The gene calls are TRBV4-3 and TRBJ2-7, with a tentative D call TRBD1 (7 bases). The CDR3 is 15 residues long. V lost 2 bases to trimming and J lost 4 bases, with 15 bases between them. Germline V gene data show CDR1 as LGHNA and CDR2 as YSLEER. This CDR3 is CASSQMTGSGYEQYF. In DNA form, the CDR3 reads TGCGCCAGCAGCCAAATGACAGGGAGCGGGTACGAGCAGTACTTC.

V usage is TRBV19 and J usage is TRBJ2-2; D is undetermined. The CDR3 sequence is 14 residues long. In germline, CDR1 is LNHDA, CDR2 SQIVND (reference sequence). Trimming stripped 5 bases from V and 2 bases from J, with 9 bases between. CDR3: CASSWVGNTGELFF. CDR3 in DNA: TGTGCCAGTAGTTGGGTCGGAAACACCGGGGAGCTGTTTTTT.

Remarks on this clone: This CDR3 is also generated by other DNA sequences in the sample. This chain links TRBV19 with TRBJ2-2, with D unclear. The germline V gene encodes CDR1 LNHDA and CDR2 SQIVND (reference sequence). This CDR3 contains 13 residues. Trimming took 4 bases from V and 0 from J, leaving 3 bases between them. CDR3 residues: CASSNPNTGELFF. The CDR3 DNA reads TGTGCCAGTAGTAATCCGAACACCGGGGAGCTGTTTTTT.

The CDR3 region is CASSNPPSGGFHLDEQYF. In DNA form, the CDR3 reads TGTGCCAGCAGCAATCCCCCTAGCGGGGGGTTCCACCTGGACGAGCAGTACTTC. This chain joins TRBV7-6 and TRBJ2-7; 11 nucleotides align to TRBD2. V lost 5 bases to trimming and J lost 5 bases; unmatched junction nucleotides: 17. The CDR3 covers 18 residues. Germline lookup yields CDR1 SGHVS and CDR2 FNYEAQ.